This entry lists 15 T cell receptor beta chains sequenced from one sample in a study of identical twins. A single record per CDR3 protein comes from TCRdb applying MiXCR to the 5' RACE reads. The sample comprises fewer than 500,000 distinct CDR3 sequences, 14% of which are singletons, and approximately 0.98% rests with the top ten. This same sample was also taken into another study, of yellow fever vaccine responses in identical twins.

Sequencing used CD4+ T cells sorted from blood. Source of these receptors: a woman between 18 and 30 years old in good health.

The table lists this clonotype with a few counts. The V call is TRBV19, the J call TRBJ1-1; TRBD1 is a possible D gene (6 bases). The CDR3 spans 12 residues. CDR1 and CDR2 (germline): LNHDA, SQIVND (reference sequence). V lost 4 bases, J lost 6 bases, and 9 bases lay in between. The DNA for the CDR3 is TGTGCCAGTAGTAGGACAGAGGCTGAAGCTTTCTTT. It encodes CASSRTEAEAFF.

The table lists this clonotype with a few counts. The rearrangement joins TRBV27 to TRBJ2-1, with a possible D match to TRBD2 (6 bases). The V end was cut by 8 bases, the J end by 8 bases, with 22 bases between. The CDR3 is 15 amino acids. The germline gives CDR1 MNHEY, CDR2 SMNVEV (reference sequence). This CDR3 reads CASRLSSSGVDEQFF. As DNA, the CDR3 is TGTGCCAGCCGCCTTTCGAGTAGCGGTGTGGATGAGCAGTTCTTC.

The chain joins TRBV6-1 to TRBJ2-1; TRBD2 matches at 12 bases. Per the germline V gene, CDR1 is MNHNS and CDR2 is SASEGT. The ends lost 6 bases at V and 5 bases at J; junction bases unmatched: 5. CDR3 size: 15 residues. CDR3 in DNA: TGTGCCAGCAGCCCTAGCGGGGGGGCTGACAATGAGCAGTTCTTC. Residues: CASSPSGGADNEQFF.

This clonotype was counted only a few times. At one boundary the junction diverges from the germline segment, which might be a read error. The rearrangement joins TRBV28 to TRBJ2-7; TRBD1 aligns across 7 bases. CDR1 and CDR2 (germline): MDHEN, SYDVKM. This CDR3 region has 11 residues. This chain's CDR3 is CASSNRDRVDF. CDR3 bases: TGTGCCAGCAGTAACCGGGACAGAGTAGACTTC.

The V and J genes are TRBV9 and TRBJ2-7; D is ambiguous. The CDR3 loop spans 13 amino acids. V lost 4 bases and J lost 6, with 14 bases in between. Germline V CDR1 and CDR2: SGDLS, YYNGEE. CDR3 region: CASSRASVGEQYF. CDR3 DNA sequence: TGTGCCAGCAGCCGAGCGAGTGTCGGCGAGCAGTACTTC.

This chain uses TRBV24-1 with TRBJ1-2; TRBD1 aligns across 7 bases. With 7 bases clipped from V and 2 bases from J, the junction kept 6 bases outside the gene matches. Germline CDR1 reads KGHDR; CDR2 reads SFDVKD. This CDR3 is built from 14 residues. As DNA, the CDR3 is TGTGCCACCAGCCTGACAGGGTACAACTATGGCTACACCTTC. Its protein is CATSLTGYNYGYTF.

This chain joins TRBV19 and TRBJ2-1; possibly TRBD1 for D (6 bases). Germline V gene lookup returns CDR1 LNHDA and CDR2 SQIVND (reference sequence). The ends were cut back, 5 bases at V and 1 base at J, with 12 bases in the middle. The CDR3 is 15 residues long. Here the CDR3 DNA reads TGTGCCAGTAGTGGTAGCAGGGGATCCTACAATGAGCAGTTCTTC. Translation: CASSGSRGSYNEQFF. Combining the CDR3 with reference TRBV19 and TRBJ2-1 gives the whole variable domain DGGITQSPKYLFRKEGQNVTLSCEQNLNHDAMYWYRQDPGQGLRLIYYSQIVNDFQKGDIAEGYSVSREKKESFPLTVTSAQKNPTAFYLCASSGSRGSYNEQFFGPGTRLTVL.

Many counts were recorded for this clonotype. The rearrangement joins TRBV12-3 or TRBV12-4 to TRBJ2-1, with a possible D match to TRBD1 (6 bases). CDR3 length: 14 amino acids. Trimming stripped 5 bases from V and 7 bases from J, with 15 bases between. The CDR3 is CASSQDRKGNEQFF. The CDR3 nucleotides read TGTGCCAGCAGTCAGGACAGAAAAGGTAATGAGCAGTTCTTC.

This chain links TRBV10-3 with TRBJ2-1; the match to TRBD2 covers 7 bases. The CDR3 spans 13 residues. CDR1 and CDR2 (germline): ENHRY, SYGVKD. Germline trimming cut 2 bases from V and 8 bases from J; bases unmatched to any gene: 3. The CDR3: CAISENGGDEQFF. Here the CDR3 DNA reads TGTGCCATCAGTGAGAATGGGGGGGATGAGCAGTTCTTC.

This clonotype was detected ten times or more. The chain links TRBV12-3 or TRBV12-4 to TRBJ2-3, with D possibly matching TRBD2 (5 bases). The CDR3 is 14 residues long. V was cut by 8 bases and J by 2 bases, with 14 bases left in between. The DNA for the CDR3 is TGTGCCAGCGCGGATGGAGGTTCCACAGATACGCAGTATTTT. It translates to CASADGGSTDTQYF.

This clonotype occurred a few times. The chain links TRBV5-1 to TRBJ2-1; tentatively, D is TRBD2 (6 bases). The CDR3 length is 12 residues. The V gene lost 3 bases and the J gene lost 9 bases, with 10 bases spanning the gap. The V gene's germline CDR1 is SGHRS and CDR2 YFSETQ. The CDR3 here is CASSYKEGEQFF. The CDR3 coding sequence is TGCGCCAGCAGCTATAAGGAGGGTGAGCAGTTCTTC.

This clonotype was counted many times. The V gene is TRBV4-1, the J gene TRBJ1-4; the D is unclear. The CDR3 is 14 residues long. Germline lookup yields CDR1 MGHRA and CDR2 YSYEKL. V dropped 0 bases and J dropped 0 bases, with 2 bases sitting between them. In DNA form, the CDR3 reads TGCGCCAGCAGCCAAGAAGCAACTAATGAAAAACTGTTTTTT. It yields the protein CASSQEATNEKLFF.

This clonotype was recorded a few times. The rearrangement uses TRBV7-2 and TRBJ2-7, with D perhaps matching TRBD2 (6 bases). The germline gives CDR1 SGHTA, CDR2 FQGNSA. V gave up 5 bases and J gave up 5 bases, with 16 bases separating them. The CDR3 loop spans 14 amino acids. The chain's CDR3 is CASSAGRSLHEQYF. The CDR3 nucleotides read TGTGCCAGCAGCGCGGGACGGTCTCTACACGAGCAGTACTTC. The full variable domain, completed using reference TRBV7-2 and TRBJ2-7, is GAGVSQSPSNKVTEKGKDVELRCDPISGHTALYWYRQSLGQGLEFLIYFQGNSAPDKSGLPSDRFSAERTGGSVSTLTIQRTQQEDSAVYLCASSAGRSLHEQYFGPGTRLTVT.

This clonotype was detected only a few times. The chain employs TRBV6-5 and TRBJ2-7; D may be TRBD2 (6 bases). The V gene lost 0 bases and the J gene lost 6 bases, with 15 bases spanning the gap. The CDR3 loop spans 15 amino acids. CDR1 is MNHEY, CDR2 SVGAGI, per germline. CDR3 sequence reads: CASSYSEGRVSEQYF. In DNA form, the CDR3 reads TGTGCCAGCAGTTACTCGGAGGGGCGCGTATCCGAGCAGTACTTC.

The rearrangement links TRBV20-1 to TRBJ2-5; D not certain. CDR3 length equals 15 residues. Trimming removed 3 bases at V and 2 bases at J, with 16 bases between. Germline loops: CDR1 DFQATT, CDR2 SNEGSKA (reference sequence). The chain's CDR3 is CSARNLHGPQETQYF. The DNA for the CDR3 is TGCAGTGCTAGGAATTTACATGGCCCACAAGAGACCCAGTACTTC.